These T cell receptor beta chains were read from a single sample in a study of T-cell memory formation after mild COVID-19. TCRdb reanalysed the 5' RACE reads using MiXCR and keeps one entry per CDR3 protein. The sample consists of about 16,000 distinct CDR3 sequences, roughly 23% of them appearing once. Input material: PBMCs or a T cell subset sorted from them (not recorded which). The receptors here all came from a man between 18 and 29 years old who had mild COVID-19 (a few samples of this study predate the infection). Cell type and time point are not known. Both conserved end residues are part of each CDR3. The D gene is left open where the match is weak. Part of the rows lack a size; the others show once, few, many or a class for expanded clones.

V	size	D	J	CDR3	DNA
TRBV2	NA	NA	TRBJ2-7	CASMPGASYEQYF	TGTGCCAGCATGCCGGGGGCAAGTTACGAGCAGTACTTC
TRBV4-1	NA	NA	TRBJ1-2	CASSQGPGRAFWTGYTF	TGCGCCAGCAGCCAAGGCCCCGGCAGGGCCTTTTGGACTGGCTACACCTTC
TRBV6-1	many	TRBD2	TRBJ2-5	CASSGLAGGPQETQYF	TGTGCCAGCAGTGGACTAGCGGGGGGGCCCCAAGAGACCCAGTACTTC
TRBV27	NA	TRBD1	TRBJ1-6	CASSHGQGRNSPLHF	TGTGCCAGCAGTCACGGACAGGGGCGGAATTCACCCCTCCACTTT
TRBV7-9	many	NA	TRBJ1-1	CASSFVLGRDMNTEAFF	TGTGCCAGCAGCTTTGTGCTGGGGCGGGACATGAACACTGAAGCTTTCTTT
TRBV10-3	few	NA	TRBJ1-2	CAISGQYYGYTF	TGTGCCATCAGCGGACAGTACTATGGCTACACCTTC
TRBV27	many	NA	TRBJ1-2	CASSLSALYGYTF	TGTGCCAGCAGTTTGTCTGCCCTCTATGGCTACACCTTC
TRBV5-1	many	NA	TRBJ1-1	CASSHTPDTEAFF	TGCGCCAGCAGCCACACCCCCGACACTGAAGCTTTCTTT
TRBV30	many	NA	TRBJ2-7	CAWRVWGSEQYF	TGTGCCTGGAGAGTGTGGGGAAGCGAGCAGTACTTC
TRBV6-5	NA	TRBD2	TRBJ2-1	CASSPGGGKTEQFF	TGTGCCAGCAGTCCGGGGGGGGGAAAAACGGAGCAGTTCTTC
TRBV10-3	many	TRBD1	TRBJ1-2	CAISVTPLEGAGGYTF	TGTGCCATCAGTGTCACCCCATTGGAGGGGGCGGGTGGCTACACCTTC
TRBV12-3/TRBV12-4	NA	NA	TRBJ2-5	CASSLGGSGLGTQYF	TGTGCCAGCAGTTTAGGCGGATCGGGCCTCGGGACCCAGTACTTC
TRBV7-2	few	NA	TRBJ1-5	CASSLADDRAKGNQPQHF	TGTGCCAGCAGCTTAGCTGACGACAGAGCGAAGGGCAATCAGCCCCAGCATTTT
TRBV18	many	NA	TRBJ1-5	CASSPGGNQPQHF	TGTGCCAGCTCACCGGGCGGAAATCAGCCCCAGCATTTT
TRBV7-9	NA	NA	TRBJ1-2	CASSLVSPGRGYTF	TGTGCCAGCAGCTTAGTTAGTCCAGGACGTGGCTACACCTTC
TRBV2	NA	NA	TRBJ2-3	CASTSQGVRGGDTQYF	TGTGCCAGCACCTCACAGGGGGTCAGGGGAGGGGATACGCAGTATTTT
TRBV6-2/TRBV6-3	few	TRBD2	TRBJ2-1	CASRPHSGGAFEQFF	TGTGCCAGCAGACCCCATAGCGGGGGGGCTTTTGAGCAGTTCTTC
TRBV6-5	many	NA	TRBJ1-6	CASRLSVAGSPLHF	TGTGCCAGCAGGTTGTCAGTTGCGGGTTCACCCCTCCACTTT
TRBV10-2	many	NA	TRBJ2-5	CASSEGAIPETQYF	TGCGCCAGCAGTGAGGGTGCTATTCCAGAGACCCAGTACTTC
TRBV7-9	many	TRBD1	TRBJ1-2	CASSSWTGDGYTF	TGTGCCAGCAGCTCCTGGACAGGGGACGGCTACACCTTC
TRBV27	many	NA	TRBJ2-7	CASSYGGGEQYF	TGTGCCAGCAGTTACGGGGGTGGCGAGCAGTACTTC
TRBV7-3	few	NA	TRBJ2-3	CASSRRWGDGDTQYF	TGTGCCAGCAGCCGGCGGTGGGGGGACGGAGATACGCAGTATTTT
TRBV12-3/TRBV12-4	NA	TRBD2	TRBJ2-3	CASSLGGGSTDTQYF	TGTGCCAGCAGTTTAGGCGGGGGGAGCACAGATACGCAGTATTTT
TRBV2	NA	NA	TRBJ1-2	CASPDLTNYGYTF	TGTGCCAGCCCGGATTTAACGAACTATGGCTACACCTTC
TRBV7-2	many	NA	TRBJ2-1	CASSLERRSGKFF	TGTGCCAGCAGCTTAGAACGTCGGAGCGGCAAGTTCTTC
TRBV7-2	NA	NA	TRBJ1-1	CASSEGQNTEAFF	TGTGCCAGCAGCGAGGGCCAGAACACTGAAGCTTTCTTT
TRBV7-9	NA	TRBD2	TRBJ2-7	CASSSTSGSYEQYF	TGTGCCAGCAGTTCGACTAGCGGATCCTACGAGCAGTACTTC
TRBV7-6	NA	NA	TRBJ2-1	CASSLGGGTSYNEQFF	TGTGCCAGCAGCTTAGGAGGTGGGACTTCCTACAATGAGCAGTTCTTC
TRBV7-8	many	TRBD2	TRBJ2-1	CASSTPALVAGYATYNEQFF	TGTGCCAGCAGCACCCCCGCTTTGGTAGCGGGGTACGCTACCTACAATGAGCAGTTCTTC
TRBV3-1	NA	NA	TRBJ2-7	CASSQDLGQSGEQYF	TGTGCCAGCAGCCAAGATTTAGGACAGTCGGGGGAGCAGTACTTC
TRBV5-1	many	NA	TRBJ2-1	CASSSRQYNEQFF	TGCGCCAGCAGCTCTAGACAATACAATGAGCAGTTCTTC
TRBV30	many	NA	TRBJ1-5	CAWSVQGNQPQHF	TGTGCCTGGAGTGTACAGGGCAATCAGCCCCAGCATTTT
TRBV29-1	NA	NA	TRBJ2-7	CSVAESWNSYEQYF	TGCAGCGTGGCAGAGAGTTGGAACTCCTACGAGCAGTACTTC
TRBV4-1	many	NA	TRBJ1-1	CASSQIDRPTNTEAFF	TGCGCCAGCAGCCAAATCGACAGACCCACAAACACTGAAGCTTTCTTT
TRBV24-1	NA	TRBD1	TRBJ1-5	CATSRGDQPQHF	TGTGCCACCAGCAGGGGGGATCAGCCCCAGCATTTT
TRBV30	many	NA	TRBJ2-1	CAWSARASSYNEQFF	TGTGCCTGGAGTGCCAGGGCGAGCTCCTACAATGAGCAGTTCTTC
TRBV5-1	many	NA	TRBJ1-1	CASSLGAWTEAFF	TGCGCCAGCAGCTTGGGGGCGTGGACTGAAGCTTTCTTT
TRBV30	many	NA	TRBJ2-3	CAWSGLLTDTQYF	TGTGCCTGGAGCGGACTTCTCACAGATACGCAGTATTTT
TRBV29-1	many	NA	TRBJ2-1	CSVFQGTYNEQFF	TGCAGCGTTTTTCAGGGGACCTACAATGAGCAGTTCTTC
TRBV28	many	TRBD1	TRBJ1-1	CASSPLGTANTEAFF	TGTGCCAGCAGTCCACTAGGGACAGCGAACACTGAAGCTTTCTTT
TRBV6-2/TRBV6-3	many	NA	TRBJ1-6	CASSYPTGLDSPLHF	TGTGCCAGCAGTTACCCGACAGGATTGGATTCACCCCTCCACTTT
TRBV5-1	many	TRBD1	TRBJ1-1	CASGMTGTNTEAFF	TGCGCCAGCGGTATGACAGGGACGAACACTGAAGCTTTCTTT
TRBV12-3/TRBV12-4	many	NA	TRBJ1-5	CASKQGYSNQPQHF	TGTGCCAGCAAACAGGGATATAGCAATCAGCCCCAGCATTTT
TRBV5-1	NA	TRBD1	TRBJ2-3	CASSSGTATDTQYF	TGCGCCAGCAGCTCAGGGACAGCCACAGATACGCAGTATTTT
TRBV6-6	many	TRBD2	TRBJ2-3	CASSPRTSGGGTRTDTQYF	TGTGCCAGCAGCCCTCGGACTAGCGGGGGTGGTACTCGCACAGATACGCAGTATTTT
TRBV5-5	few	NA	TRBJ2-7	CASSLREAYEQYF	TGTGCCAGCAGCTTGCGTGAAGCCTACGAGCAGTACTTC
TRBV7-2	NA	NA	TRBJ2-7	CASSLGRVFSYEQYF	TGTGCCAGCAGCTTAGGTCGGGTTTTCTCCTACGAGCAGTACTTC
TRBV27	few	TRBD1	TRBJ1-2	CASSRDRGQYYGYTF	TGTGCCAGCAGTAGAGACAGGGGGCAATACTATGGCTACACCTTC
TRBV7-4	many	NA	TRBJ2-5	CASSSTRGPQETQYF	TGTGCCAGCAGTAGCACTCGGGGGCCTCAAGAGACCCAGTACTTC
TRBV4-1	many	NA	TRBJ2-7	CASSQEFRSSYEQYF	TGCGCCAGCAGCCAAGAGTTCCGAAGCTCCTACGAGCAGTACTTC
TRBV5-1	NA	TRBD1	TRBJ1-6	CASSRDRVDSPLHF	TGCGCCAGCAGTCGAGACAGGGTTGATTCACCCCTCCACTTT
TRBV7-9	many	TRBD2	TRBJ2-3	CASSLTSGGTDTQYF	TGTGCCAGCAGCCTGACTAGCGGGGGTACAGATACGCAGTATTTT